This T cell receptor (beta chain) comes out of a study of T cells in Graves' hyperthyroidism and ophthalmopathy. As regards this clonotype: The antigen remains unidentified.

Graves' hyperthyroidism was deemed stable given no ophthalmopathy progression within 18 months. Diagnosis of hyperthyroidism was new in patients aged 18 to 65, and its duration was under 2 months. Study outcomes and limitations: Most thyroid clonotypes that were expanded above 0.001 also turned up in blood.

What was amplified from RNA transcripts were TCR beta CDR3 regions. A set of HTBI primers served as the primers for a first-round RT-PCR of the TCR CDR3. TCRdb reanalysed the multiplex PCR reads using MiXCR and keeps one entry per CDR3 protein. The sample shows under 400,000 distinct CDR3 sequences, 21% of them seen only once. Sequencing used blood. This receptor was obtained from a woman in her fifties or sixties with Graves' hyperthyroidism.

The CDR3 loop is CAWSPAATSTRQYF. Here the CDR3 DNA reads TGTGCCTGGAGCCCGGCAGCGACCTCTACGAGGCAGTACTTC. The J gene is TRBJ2-7, the V gene TRBV30; D gene unclear. With 3 bases removed from V and 9 bases from J, the gap between germline ends came to 21 bases. Germline V lookup: CDR1 GTSNPN, CDR2 SVGIG (reference sequence). CDR3 length equals 14 residues.